The TCR beta chain described here comes from a study of cytomegalovirus exposure and HLA in healthy donors. The PCR contained 60 Vbeta and 13 Jbeta primers. Measured with immunoSEQ multiplex PCR; TCRdb has only the in-frame clones, and not every one. The data hold around 80,000 clones, with more than 60% observed a single time. V trimming: 4 bases; J trimming: 5 bases; junction bases outside the gene matches: 11. CDR3 length: 16 amino acids. Germline CDR1 is GTSNPN and CDR2 is SVGIG (reference sequence). General observations from the study: CMV serostatus stood as the only immune exposure information on hand.

With respect to this clone: Its antigen is not known.

This TCR derives from a man aged 40-50 years in good health and CMV-seronegative. The gene calls are TRBV30 and TRBJ2-3, with 11 positions matching TRBD2. Source material: PBMCs. As DNA, the CDR3 is TGTGCCTGGACCCTGACTAGCGGGGCTCCTGGAGATACGCAGTATTTT. Translated: CAWTLTSGAPGDTQYF.